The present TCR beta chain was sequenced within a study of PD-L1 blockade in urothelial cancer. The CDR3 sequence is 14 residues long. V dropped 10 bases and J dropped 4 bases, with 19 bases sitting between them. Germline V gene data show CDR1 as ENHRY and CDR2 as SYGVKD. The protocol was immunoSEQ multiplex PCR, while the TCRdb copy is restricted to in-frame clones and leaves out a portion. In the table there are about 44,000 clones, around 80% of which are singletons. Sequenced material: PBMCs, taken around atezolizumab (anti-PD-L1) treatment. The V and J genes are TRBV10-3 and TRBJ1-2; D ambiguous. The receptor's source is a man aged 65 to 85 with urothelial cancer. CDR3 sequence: CATSTIDPVYGYTF. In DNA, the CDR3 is TGTGCCACTAGTACTATCGACCCGGTCTATGGCTACACCTTC.